The clone carrying this T cell receptor (beta chain) was detected ten times or more. The CDR3 is 14 residues long. The V gene end was trimmed by 4 bases and the J gene end by 5 bases; junction bases not matched to a gene: 7. Per the germline V gene, CDR1 is SGHRS and CDR2 is YFSETQ. The sample belongs to a study of Graves' ophthalmopathy and Graves' hyperthyroidism. People with hyperthyroidism were aged 18 to 65 and newly diagnosed, under 2 months' duration. Excluded: other autoimmune disease, uncontrolled infection, pregnancy or lactation. RNA served as the template for amplifying TCR beta CDR3 regions. The library came from an HTBI-primed first-round RT-PCR and a second-round multiplex PCR. TCRdb reanalysed the multiplex PCR reads using MiXCR and keeps one entry per CDR3 protein. This table has approximately 380,000 distinct CDR3 sequences, roughly 20% appearing once.

The receptor's source is a woman aged 18-35 years with stable Graves' hyperthyroidism. Sequencing input: peripheral blood. The chain is built from TRBV5-1 and TRBJ1-1, with 8 bases matching TRBD1. The CDR3 DNA reads as TGCGCCAGCAGCAATACAGGGGGGGCGACTGAAGCTTTCTTT. Its translation is CASSNTGGATEAFF.